This entry is about one T cell receptor (beta chain). The repertoire was sequenced with immunoSEQ multiplex PCR; TCRdb's copy has only in-frame clones and lacks some. The sample carries around 200,000 clones, 85% to 95% recorded once. The entry originates in a study of control samples from healthy donors and cancer patients. The CDR3 sequence is 13 residues long. Germline trimming cut 4 bases from V and 3 bases from J; bases unmatched to any gene: 1. The germline V gene has CDR1 SGHDN and CDR2 FVKESK. What was sequenced was blood. The origin of this receptor is a man aged 18 to 35 in good health. This chain links TRBV14 with TRBJ2-3, with 7 positions matching TRBD1. CDR3 region: CASSRQGTDTQYF. CDR3 nucleotide sequence: TGTGCCAGCAGCCGACAGGGAACAGATACGCAGTATTTT.